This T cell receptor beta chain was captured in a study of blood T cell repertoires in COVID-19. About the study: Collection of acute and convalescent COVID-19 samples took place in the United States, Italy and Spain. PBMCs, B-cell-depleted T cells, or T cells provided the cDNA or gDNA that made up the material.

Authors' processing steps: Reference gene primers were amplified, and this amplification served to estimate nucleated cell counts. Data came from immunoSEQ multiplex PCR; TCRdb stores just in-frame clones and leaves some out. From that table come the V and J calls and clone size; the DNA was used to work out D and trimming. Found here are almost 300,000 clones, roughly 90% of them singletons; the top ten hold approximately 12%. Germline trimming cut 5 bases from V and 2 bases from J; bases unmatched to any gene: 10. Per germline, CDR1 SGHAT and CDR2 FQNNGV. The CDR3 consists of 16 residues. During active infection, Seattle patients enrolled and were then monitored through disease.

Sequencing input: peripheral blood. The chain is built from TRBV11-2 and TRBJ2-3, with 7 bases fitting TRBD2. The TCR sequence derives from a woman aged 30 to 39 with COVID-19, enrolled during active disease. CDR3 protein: CASSILGAGSTDTQYF. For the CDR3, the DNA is TGTGCCAGCAGCATCCTCGGAGCGGGGTCCACAGATACGCAGTATTTT.